These 2 T cell receptor beta chains were all obtained from the same sample, sequenced in a study of cytomegalovirus exposure and HLA in healthy donors. Sequenced by immunoSEQ multiplex PCR; TCRdb stores in-frame clones only, minus some. This sample has tens of thousands of clones; almost 85% occur once, and the top ten carry 9.5% to 13%. Sequenced: PBMCs. These receptors were collected from a woman aged 18-29 years in good health and CMV-seropositive.

This chain links TRBV19 with TRBJ2-7; TRBD1 might be the D (6 bases). There are 13 residues in the CDR3. The germline V gene encodes CDR1 LNHDA and CDR2 SQIVND (reference sequence). V gave up 3 bases and J gave up 3 bases, with 9 bases separating them. The CDR3 DNA reads as TGTGCCAGTAGTATGTCGGACAGCTACGAGCAGTACTTC. Amino acid sequence: CASSMSDSYEQYF.

The V and J genes are TRBV5-1 and TRBJ2-3; D may be TRBD1 (5 bases). The CDR3 has 15 residues. V lost 1 base and J lost 7, with 16 bases in between. The V gene's germline CDR1 is SGHRS and CDR2 YFSETQ. CDR3 nucleotide sequence: TGCGCCAGCAGCTTGAGGGGCCCTGCAACTTATACGCAGTATTTT. Amino acids: CASSLRGPATYTQYF.